These 8 T cell receptor beta chains originate from one sample sequenced in a study of T cell repertoires in cytomegalovirus infection. TCRdb redid the calling of the reads with MiXCR, one entry per CDR3 protein. The table lists 900,000 to 950,000 distinct CDR3 sequences, roughly 31% of them singletons. Which antigens these TCRs recognize remains unknown. The sequencing here drew on cultured CD8+ T cells from PBMCs, taken from culture after CMV antigen stimulation. The origin of the receptors is a human donor in good health (CMV status not recorded). Some clones in this sample may be carry-over from other donors' samples.

This clonotype was observed once. This chain joins TRBV5-4 and TRBJ1-1; D is unresolved. This CDR3 region has 12 residues. In germline, CDR1 is SGHNT, CDR2 YYREEE (reference sequence). The V gene lost 2 bases and the J gene lost 4 bases, with 6 bases spanning the gap. CDR3 in DNA: TGTGCCAGCAGCTTTGGACTCACTGAAGCTTTCTTT. Translation gives CASSFGLTEAFF. Supplemented by reference TRBV5-4 and TRBJ1-1, the full variable domain reads ETGVTQSPTHLIKTRGQQVTLRCSSQSGHNTVSWYQQALGQGPQFIFQYYREEENGRGNFPPRFSGLQFPNYSSELNVNALELDDSALYLCASSFGLTEAFFGQGTRLTVV.

The V and J genes are TRBV7-6 and TRBJ2-2; 8 bases line up with TRBD2. CDR1 is SGHVS and CDR2 is FNYEAQ in the germline V gene. The length of the CDR3 is 18 residues. The V segment lost 0 bases and the J segment 0 bases; nucleotides outside the gene matches: 6. This CDR3 is CASSLAGLVVANTGELFF. The CDR3 DNA reads TGTGCCAGCAGCTTAGCGGGACTAGTGGTTGCGAACACCGGGGAGCTGTTTTTT.

V and J are TRBV20-1 and TRBJ2-3; D may be TRBD1 or TRBD2 (5 bases each). The V gene's germline CDR1 is DFQATT and CDR2 SNEGSKA (reference sequence). V lost 4 bases, J lost 0 bases, and 11 bases lay in between. The CDR3 runs to 14 residues. CDR3 in DNA: TGCAGTGCTAATACCGGGGCTAGCACAGATACGCAGTATTTT. Amino acids: CSANTGASTDTQYF.

The gene calls are TRBV28 and TRBJ2-3; D remains unclear. This CDR3 contains 14 residues. Germline V lookup: CDR1 MDHEN, CDR2 SYDVKM. The V and J ends lost 6 bases and 0 bases respectively, with 10 bases between them. CDR3 nucleotide sequence: TGTGCCAGCAGGGGGATGCAGAGCACAGATACGCAGTATTTT. Protein product: CASRGMQSTDTQYF.

Ten or more counts support this clonotype. The chain joins TRBV6-1 to TRBJ1-2; TRBD1 agrees at 7 bases. V lost 5 bases to trimming and J lost 8 bases; unmatched junction nucleotides: 14. The length of the CDR3 is 15 residues. Germline V CDR1 and CDR2: MNHNS, SASEGT. The CDR3 coding sequence is TGTGCCAGCAGTACCGGAGACAGGGACGCTAACGGCTACACCTTC. Its protein is CASSTGDRDANGYTF.

This clonotype was seen a single time. The V gene is TRBV6-6, the J gene TRBJ2-7; a weak D match, TRBD1 (5 bases). The germline V and J ends were trimmed by 7 bases and 1 base, with 11 bases remaining between them. The CDR3 is 13 amino acids. The V gene's germline CDR1 is MNHNY and CDR2 SVGAGI (reference sequence). CDR3 loop: CASTLTGSYEQYF. The CDR3 region has the DNA TGTGCCAGCACCCTTACAGGTTCCTACGAGCAGTACTTC.

This clonotype was counted a few times. This chain uses TRBV20-1 with TRBJ2-1; 10 nucleotides align to TRBD1. The CDR3 extends over 14 amino acids. Germline-derived CDR1 and CDR2 are DFQATT and SNEGSKA (reference sequence). V dropped 0 bases and J dropped 8; count of bases not matched to a gene: 4. CDR3 sequence reads: CSARDGDRGYEQFF. In DNA, the CDR3 is TGCAGTGCTAGAGATGGGGACAGGGGTTATGAGCAGTTCTTC.

V and J are TRBV19 and TRBJ1-5, with D possibly TRBD1 on 6 matching bases. The V end was cut by 10 bases, the J end by 7 bases, with 20 bases between. CDR1 is LNHDA and CDR2 is SQIVND in the germline V gene (reference sequence). This CDR3 is built from 14 residues. The CDR3 protein is CATTLWGGGQPQHF. In DNA form, the CDR3 reads TGTGCCACCACCCTCTGGGGTGGGGGCCAGCCCCAGCATTTT.